This T cell receptor (beta chain) is drawn from a study of blood T cells in healthy people across ages. Trimming took 6 bases from V and 11 from J, leaving 25 bases between them. This CDR3 comprises 15 residues. Per the germline V gene, CDR1 is LGHDT and CDR2 is YNNKEL (reference sequence). Next came a second PCR, run for roughly 6 to 11 cycles, which used a sample-barcoded 5' primer along with a J-beta primer mix. One entry per CDR3 protein, called by TCRdb with MiXCR from the 5' RACE reads. The data show 650,000 to 1,000,000 distinct CDR3 sequences, 35% to 50% seen once. The clonotype originates from a man older than 75 in good health. The sample taken for sequencing was blood. The chain recombines TRBV3-1 with TRBJ2-5; TRBD2 might be the D (6 bases). CDR3 loop: CASSRGADFYNEQYF. The CDR3 coding sequence is TGTGCCAGCAGTCGCGGGGCAGACTTTTACAATGAGCAGTACTTC.